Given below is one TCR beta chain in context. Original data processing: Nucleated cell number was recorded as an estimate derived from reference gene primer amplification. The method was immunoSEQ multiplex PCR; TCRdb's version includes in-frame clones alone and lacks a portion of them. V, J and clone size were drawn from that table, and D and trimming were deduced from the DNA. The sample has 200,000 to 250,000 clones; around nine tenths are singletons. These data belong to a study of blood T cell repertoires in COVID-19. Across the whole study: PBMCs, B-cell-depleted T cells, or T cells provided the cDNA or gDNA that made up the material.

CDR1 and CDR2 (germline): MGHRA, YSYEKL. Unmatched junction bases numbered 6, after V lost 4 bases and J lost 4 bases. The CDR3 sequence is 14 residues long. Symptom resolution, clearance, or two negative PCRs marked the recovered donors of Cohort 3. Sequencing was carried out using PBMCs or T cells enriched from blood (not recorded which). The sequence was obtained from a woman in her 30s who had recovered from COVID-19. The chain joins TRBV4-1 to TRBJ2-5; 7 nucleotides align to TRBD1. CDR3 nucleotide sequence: TGCGCCAGCAGCCGAACAGGGGTCCCAGAGACCCAGTACTTC. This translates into CASSRTGVPETQYF.